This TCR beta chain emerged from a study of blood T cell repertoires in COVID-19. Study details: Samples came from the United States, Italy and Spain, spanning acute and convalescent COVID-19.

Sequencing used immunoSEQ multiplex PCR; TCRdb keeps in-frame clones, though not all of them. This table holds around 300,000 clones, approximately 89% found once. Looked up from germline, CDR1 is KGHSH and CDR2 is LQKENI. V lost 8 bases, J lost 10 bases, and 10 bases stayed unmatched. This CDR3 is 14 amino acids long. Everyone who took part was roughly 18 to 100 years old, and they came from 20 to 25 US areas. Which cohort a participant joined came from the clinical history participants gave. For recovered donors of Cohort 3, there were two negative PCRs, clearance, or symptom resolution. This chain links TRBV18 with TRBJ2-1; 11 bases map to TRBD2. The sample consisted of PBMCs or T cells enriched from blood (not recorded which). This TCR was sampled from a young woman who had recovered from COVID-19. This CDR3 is CASRRLAGMGEQFF. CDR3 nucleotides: TGTGCCAGCCGAAGACTAGCGGGGATGGGGGAGCAGTTCTTC.